Listed below are T cell receptor beta chains from one sample, sequenced in a study of T cell responses to AZD1222 COVID-19 vaccine. Here immunoSEQ multiplex PCR was the method, and the copy in TCRdb shows in-frame clones only, minus some. This table has around 160,000 clones, 94% appearing once. Source: peripheral blood, taken 28 days after the second AZD1222 dose. The receptor source for this set is an adult who received the AZD1222 COVID-19 vaccine. The CDR3 runs from the conserved cysteine through the conserved F or W. The order of the fields is D gene, V gene, J gene, CDR3 DNA, CDR3 protein. D genes are given only for firm matches.

TRBD1,TRBV19,TRBJ1-2,TGTGCCAGTAGTAGCCAGGGGGACTGGGATGGCTACACCTTC,CASSSQGDWDGYTF
TRBD1,TRBV7-2,TRBJ2-5,TGTGCCAGCAGCCCAGGGACAGCCCTGGGGGAGACCCAGTACTTC,CASSPGTALGETQYF
.,TRBV30,TRBJ1-6,TGTGCCTGGAGTCAACTCGGCAGGACAGTCTTGTATTCACCCCTCCACTTT,CAWSQLGRTVLYSPLHF
TRBD2,TRBV7-3,TRBJ2-3,TGTGCCAGCAGCCCCCTGAGCGGGGGGGCGAGCACAGATACGCAGTATTTT,CASSPLSGGASTDTQYF
.,TRBV30,TRBJ1-1,TGTGCCTGGAGCCAGTTCACTGAAGCTTTCTTT,CAWSQFTEAFF
.,TRBV6-5,TRBJ2-2,TGTGCCAGCAGAATAATTCTACAGGGAGCCGGGGAGCTGTTTTTT,CASRIILQGAGELFF
.,TRBV5-1,TRBJ2-2,TGCGCCAGCAGCTCCGGGACAACTAACACCGGGGAGCTGTTTTTT,CASSSGTTNTGELFF
.,TRBV30,TRBJ1-1,TGTGCCTGGATTCCGCGGAGGGGCTCGGTCGGTGAAGCTTTCTTT,CAWIPRRGSVGEAFF
.,TRBV27,TRBJ2-2,TGTGCCAGCAGGGGCTCCGGGACTGCGAACACCGGGGAGCTGTTTTTT,CASRGSGTANTGELFF
TRBD1,TRBV7-2,TRBJ1-2,TGTGCCAGCAGCGACAGGGTGCACTATGGCTACACCTTC,CASSDRVHYGYTF
.,TRBV23-1,TRBJ2-2,TGCGCCACCAACTCCACACTCGGGATCTGTGGTCGGAATACCGGGGAGCTGTTTTTT,CATNSTLGICGRNTGELFF
.,TRBV18,TRBJ2-7,TGTGCCAGCTCACCACCAGGGGGGGAGGAGCAGTACTTC,CASSPPGGEEQYF
.,TRBV6-5,TRBJ1-2,TGTGCCAGCAGCCCCGACAATTTCGGTGGCTACACCTTC,CASSPDNFGGYTF
TRBD2,TRBV5-8,TRBJ2-1,TGTGCCAGCAGCTTGGGACTAGCGGGAGGGGTCAATGAGCAGTTCTTC,CASSLGLAGGVNEQFF
TRBD2,TRBV3-1/TRBV3-2,TRBJ2-7,TGTGCCAGCAGCCAAGAGGGGGGGGAGCAGTACTTC,CASSQEGGEQYF
TRBD1,TRBV28,TRBJ2-7,TGTGCCAGCAGATCGCCCCTCGGGACAGGAAGGAGCTCCTACGAGCAGTACTTC,CASRSPLGTGRSSYEQYF
.,TRBV7-9,TRBJ1-4,TGTGCCAGCAGCTTAGAAGGAAATGAAAAACTGTTTTTT,CASSLEGNEKLFF
.,TRBV21-1,TRBJ2-2,TGTGCCAGCAGCAAAGGTTTGGGACTAGCGGGTTCACCCGGGGAGCTGTTTTTT,CASSKGLGLAGSPGELFF
.,TRBV29-1,TRBJ1-4,TGCAGCGTCGCGGCAGCTAATGAAAAACTGTTTTTT,CSVAAANEKLFF
TRBD2,TRBV4-1,TRBJ2-5,TGCGCCAGCAGCCCCACCGGACTAGCCGTTGTAGAGACCCAGTACTTC,CASSPTGLAVVETQYF
.,TRBV5-8,TRBJ1-3,TGTGCCAGCAGCGTCGGGGTTTACTCTGGAAACACCATATATTTT,CASSVGVYSGNTIYF
.,TRBV5-4,TRBJ2-7,TGTGCCAGCAGCCCCGGGCCGGAGAACGAGCAGTACTTC,CASSPGPENEQYF
TRBD2,TRBV5-1,TRBJ2-1,TGCGCCAGCAGCTTGGAACTAGCGGGGCACAATGAGCAGTTCTTC,CASSLELAGHNEQFF
.,TRBV7-9,TRBJ2-4,TGTGCCAGCAGCCCCTCTCGAGGAGACATTCAGTACTTC,CASSPSRGDIQYF
TRBD2,TRBV13,TRBJ2-3,TGTGCCAGCAGCTCCGGGACTAGCGGGAGCACAGATACGCAGTATTTT,CASSSGTSGSTDTQYF
TRBD1,TRBV27,TRBJ2-7,TGTGCCAGCAGTTTAAAATTGCGTGACAGGGGGCTTCTACCCCTTTTCTACGAGCAGTACTTC,CASSLKLRDRGLLPLFYEQYF
TRBD2,TRBV27,TRBJ2-7,TGTGCCAGCAGTTTATCATGGGACTATGGTGTCTGCGAGCAGTACTTC,CASSLSWDYGVCEQYF
.,TRBV18,TRBJ1-1,TGTGCCAGCTCCTTCACAAGTTTGAAGAACACTGAAGCTTTCTTT,CASSFTSLKNTEAFF